A single TCR beta chain is shown here with its context. Its antigen remains unknown. This specimen belongs to a study of graft-versus-host responses after intestinal transplantation. Overall study: Each patient got anti-thymocyte globulin induction, then tacrolimus and steroids for about 3 years. Study results and limitations: Graft-donor T cell macrochimerism in patients accompanied high graft-versus-host to host-versus-graft clonal ratios in allografts. Peak GvH clone levels in circulation were associated with early post-transplant HvG declines.

Trimming at V came to 8 bases and at J to 2 bases, leaving 5 bases not matched to a gene. In germline, CDR1 is MDHEN, CDR2 SYDVKM. There are 13 residues in the CDR3. Profiling relied on immunoSEQ multiplex PCR, and the TCRdb table lists in-frame clones only, not all of them. Among about 29,000 clones listed, around 90% were seen once. The genes are TRBV28 and TRBJ2-7, with 8 nucleotides matching TRBD1. This material consisted of PBMCs, taken roughly 68 weeks after intestinal transplantation. The sequence was collected from a human patient who received an intestinal transplant, so some T cells may come from the graft donor. The CDR3 sequence is CASSDRDPYEQYF. As DNA, the CDR3 is TGTGCCAGCTCGGACAGGGATCCCTACGAGCAGTACTTC.